This T cell receptor (beta chain) is from a study of blood T cell repertoires in COVID-19. The CDR3 extends over 16 amino acids. Germline CDR1 is MDHEN and CDR2 is SYDVKM. The V end lost 7 bases, the J end lost 0 bases, and 16 bases lay between the germline ends. The authors' processing: By means of reference gene primer amplification, nucleated cell counts were estimated. Data came from immunoSEQ multiplex PCR; TCRdb stores just in-frame clones and leaves some out. Clonal size and the V and J genes are those of that table, whereas D and trimming came from the DNA. Seen here are approximately 180,000 clones, roughly 85% observed once, and the top ten hold under 3.5%.

The sequenced sample was peripheral blood. This TCR came from a man between 60 and 75 years old with acute or convalescent COVID-19. The V gene is TRBV28, the J gene TRBJ1-5; D remains ambiguous. The CDR3 DNA sequence: TGTGCCAGCACTATGGGAGGGCGCTATAGCAATCAGCCCCAGCATTTT. Translated, it gives CASTMGGRYSNQPQHF.